Shown below are 10 T cell receptor beta chains from a single sample sequenced in a study of vaccination and CD4 T cells after COVID-19. These receptors are not linked to any known antigen. Stated treatment: approximately nine-day PBMC culture with coronavirus spike peptide pools or control peptides (ViraFEST assay). Prior to the COVID-19 pandemic (2011-2018), the unexposed donor's CD4+ T cells were collected. Sequencing of DNA taken from cultured CD4+ T cells relied on the Oncomine TCR Beta short-read assay. Genomic DNA extraction was carried out from cultured CD4+ T cells. MiXCR, applied by TCRdb to the PCR reads, yields one record per CDR3 protein. This sample has 8,500 to 14,000 distinct CDR3 sequences, with about 30% found just once. Sequencing was performed on CD4+ T cells from blood, cultured in vitro. The source is a human donor in good health.

Relative to its sample, this clonotype is medium-sized. The chain carries TRBV6-2 or TRBV6-3 and TRBJ1-2, with D perhaps matching TRBD1 (6 bases). This CDR3 is built from 14 residues. Germline CDR1 reads MNHEY; CDR2 reads SVGEGT. Trimming cost V 0 bases and J 3 bases, with 8 bases left between them. The chain's CDR3 is CASSYSTGYYGYTF. CDR3 nucleotide sequence: TGTGCCAGCAGTTACTCGACAGGATACTATGGCTACACCTTC.

This clonotype has more than one count but fewer than ten. V and J are TRBV24-1 and TRBJ2-1; 12 positions agree with TRBD2. This CDR3 contains 15 residues. With 3 bases clipped from V and 7 bases from J, the junction kept 3 bases outside the gene matches. CDR1 is KGHDR, CDR2 SFDVKD, per germline. The DNA of the CDR3 is TGTGCCACCAGTGATCTAGCGGGAGGGGAAAATGAGCAGTTCTTC. This translates into CATSDLAGGENEQFF.

V usage is TRBV6-4 and J usage is TRBJ2-5, with D hard to call. Germline V gives CDR1 MRHNA, CDR2 SNTAGT. Trimming cost V 2 bases and J 7 bases, with 8 bases left between them. CDR3 size: 12 residues. The CDR3 bases are TGTGCCAGCAGTGACGGGTGGGGGACCCAGTACTTC. Amino acid sequence: CASSDGWGTQYF.

The table lists this clonotype with a count of one. The chain joins TRBV6-2 or TRBV6-3 to TRBJ2-1, with 8 nucleotides matching TRBD1. J gave up 8 bases and V 4 bases, and 1 base lay outside the gene matches. The CDR3 is made up of 12 amino acids. The germline gives CDR1 MNHEY, CDR2 SVGEGT. This CDR3 is CASSWTGYEQFF. The DNA for the CDR3 is TGTGCCAGCAGTTGGACAGGGTATGAGCAGTTCTTC.

The chain is built from TRBV6-1 and TRBJ1-6; D call uncertain. The CDR3 is 19 amino acids. CDR1 is MNHNS and CDR2 is SASEGT in the germline V gene. Trimming removed 7 bases at V and 0 bases at J, with 22 bases between. CDR3 residues: CASTPKPPEWSSYNSPLHF. As DNA, the CDR3 is TGTGCCAGCACCCCCAAACCGCCGGAATGGAGCTCCTATAATTCACCCCTCCACTTT.

This clonotype was counted a few times. The rearrangement links TRBV7-8 to TRBJ2-2; D might be TRBD1 (6 bases). CDR3 size: 16 residues. V lost 7 bases and J 2 bases, leaving 17 bases between the germline ends. Looked up from germline, CDR1 is SGHVS and CDR2 is FQNEAQ. In DNA form, the CDR3 reads TGTGCCAGCATCTACGGGACATTCCTCAACACCGGGGAGCTGTTTTTT. It codes for CASIYGTFLNTGELFF. The full variable domain, rest sourced from reference TRBV7-8 and TRBJ2-2, is GAGVSQSPRYKVAKRGQDVALRCDPISGHVSLFWYQQALGQGPEFLTYFQNEAQLDKSGLPSDRFFAERPEGSVSTLKIQRTQQEDSAVYLCASIYGTFLNTGELFFGEGSRLTVL.

With respect to this clonotype: A read error may be the cause here, since a much bigger clone is one base away. The chain combines TRBV20-1 with TRBJ2-3; TRBD2 aligns across 9 bases. Germline trimming cut 3 bases from V and 11 bases from J; bases unmatched to any gene: 6. Germline V gene lookup returns CDR1 DFQATT and CDR2 SNEGSKA (reference sequence). The CDR3 is 12 residues long. Here the CDR3 DNA reads TGCAGTGCTAGGCGGGAGGGCCACGGGCAGTATTTT. Its protein is CSARREGHGQYF.

The chain couples TRBV12-3 or TRBV12-4 to TRBJ1-6; D may be TRBD1 (6 bases). Trimming cost V 8 bases and J 9 bases, with 17 bases left between them. The CDR3 loop spans 14 amino acids. CDR3 sequence (DNA): TGTGCCAGCCAAAGGGGGGGCGAGGGTTCACCCCTCCACTTT. Its translation: CASQRGGEGSPLHF.

This clonotype was observed once. V and J are TRBV20-1 and TRBJ2-7; D not certain. CDR1 DFQATT and CDR2 SNEGSKA come from the germline V gene (reference sequence). The ends were cut back, 0 bases at V and 4 bases at J, with 16 bases in the middle. The CDR3 contains 15 residues. The CDR3 nucleotides are TGCAGTGCTAGAGAACCGCGAGGATTTCTTTACGAGCAGTACTTC. Its translation: CSAREPRGFLYEQYF.

The chain uses TRBV20-1 and TRBJ2-5; D is tentatively TRBD1 or TRBD2 (5 bases each). Trimming removed 0 bases at V and 7 bases at J, with 18 bases between. The CDR3 is 15 residues long. Germline V gene lookup returns CDR1 DFQATT and CDR2 SNEGSKA (reference sequence). CDR3 sequence (DNA): TGCAGTGCTAGAGAACCCGGGACGACCCTGGGGACCCAGTACTTC. Its protein product is CSAREPGTTLGTQYF.